This T cell receptor beta chain was recorded in a study of blood T cells in healthy people across ages. Ten or more counts support this clonotype. A sample-barcoded 5' primer and a J-beta primer mix were used in a second PCR of about 7 to 12 cycles. Every cDNA was tagged by a template-switch adaptor with 12 random nucleotides. TCRdb re-derived calls from the 5' RACE reads in MiXCR, one entry per CDR3 protein. The sample shows more than 750,000 distinct CDR3 sequences, about 29% of them seen only once. Healthy Caucasians from Russia aged about 6 to 90 served as donors. CDR1 SGHAT and CDR2 FQNNGV come from the germline V gene. CDR3 length: 15 residues. The ends lost 5 bases at V and 3 bases at J; junction bases unmatched: 6. The same sample was also studied in work on T cells of mothers and their children.

This receptor was identified in a woman in her 40s in good health. Sequencing was carried out using blood. The V call is TRBV11-2, the J call TRBJ2-1, with TRBD1 matching 8 bases. CDR3 protein: CASSPSTGVYNEQFF. The CDR3 coding sequence is TGTGCCAGCAGCCCATCGACAGGGGTCTACAATGAGCAGTTCTTC.